This T cell receptor (beta chain) appears in the sequencing data of a study of blood T cell repertoires in COVID-19. Overall study: Sites across the United States, Italy and Spain contributed samples from acute and convalescent COVID-19.

Authors' data handling: By means of reference gene primer amplification, nucleated cell counts were estimated. Clones were sequenced by immunoSEQ multiplex PCR, and TCRdb holds only the in-frame ones, with some missing. The V and J calls and clone size were taken over from that table, and D and trimming were inferred from the DNA. The sample has around 100,000 clones; over 80% are singletons. The CDR3 consists of 15 residues. Germline assignment: CDR1 LGHDT and CDR2 YNNKEL (reference sequence). The V and J ends lost 2 bases and 5 bases, in that order; junction bases with no gene match: 7. The receptor's source is a woman in her sixties or seventies with acute or convalescent COVID-19. This chain links TRBV3-1 (or the pseudogene TRBV3-2) with TRBJ2-3, with 7 bases aligning to TRBD2. The sequenced sample was peripheral blood. CDR3 loop: CASSQPTSARDTQYF. For the CDR3, the DNA is TGTGCCAGCAGCCAACCAACTAGCGCAAGAGATACGCAGTATTTT.